This T cell receptor (beta chain) was sequenced in a study of graft-versus-host responses after intestinal transplantation. Study information: Multivisceral, liver-intestinal, or isolated intestinal transplants were received by the recipients. All recipients got anti-thymocyte globulin induction, then tacrolimus and steroids for 2 to 3 years.

Study-level points and caveats: Recipient marrow showed GvH clones, some seen first in ileum or blood.

Using immunoSEQ multiplex PCR, the repertoire was profiled, and TCRdb retains in-frame clones only, with some absent. The sample has some 87,000 clones; roughly 90% are singletons. Details on this clone: Its cognate antigen is unknown.

The CDR3 covers 14 residues. Between the trimmed V and J ends, which lost 1 base and 0 bases, there was a span of 6 bases. Germline values: CDR1 SGHRS, CDR2 YFSETQ. This material consisted of unstimulated CD4+ T cells sorted from spleen or lymph node cells, taken before intestinal transplant. J is TRBJ2-3 and V is TRBV5-1, with D unclear. The receptor was isolated from a human donor who received an intestinal transplant. In nucleotides, the CDR3 is TGCGCCAGCAGCTTGCCTAGTAGCACAGATACGCAGTATTTT. Its translation is CASSLPSSTDTQYF.